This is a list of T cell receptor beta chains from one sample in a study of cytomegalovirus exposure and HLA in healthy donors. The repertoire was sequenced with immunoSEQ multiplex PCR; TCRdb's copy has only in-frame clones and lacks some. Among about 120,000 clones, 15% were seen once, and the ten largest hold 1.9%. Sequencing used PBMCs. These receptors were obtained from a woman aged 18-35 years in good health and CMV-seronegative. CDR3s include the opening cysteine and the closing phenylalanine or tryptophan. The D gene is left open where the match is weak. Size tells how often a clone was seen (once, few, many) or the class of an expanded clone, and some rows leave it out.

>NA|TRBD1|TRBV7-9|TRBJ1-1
TGTGCCAGCAGTCGGACAGGGACTGAAGCTTTCTTT
CASSRTGTEAFF
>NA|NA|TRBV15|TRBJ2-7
TGTGCCACCAGCACTACAGGGTCGGAAACCTACGAGCAGTACTTC
CATSTTGSETYEQYF
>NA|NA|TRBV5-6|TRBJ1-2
TGTGCCAGCAGCTTGGACAGTAACTATGGCTACACCTTC
CASSLDSNYGYTF
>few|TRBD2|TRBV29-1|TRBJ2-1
TGCAGCGTTGATGGCGGGAGGGTCGCCTACAATGAGCAGTTCTTC
CSVDGGRVAYNEQFF
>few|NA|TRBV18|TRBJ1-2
TGTGCCAGCTCCGAGGACTCCGGAGGAAGTGGCTACACCTTC
CASSEDSGGSGYTF
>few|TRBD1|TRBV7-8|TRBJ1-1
TGTGCCAGCAGCTCCCGTCAGGGGGCGCAAATCGCGACTGAAGCTTTCTTT
CASSSRQGAQIATEAFF
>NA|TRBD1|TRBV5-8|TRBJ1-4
TGTGCCAGCAGCTTGGGACAGGGGATTGGAAAACTGTTTTTT
CASSLGQGIGKLFF
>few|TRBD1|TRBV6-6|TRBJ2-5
TGTGCCAGCAGTTATCGGGACAGGCACGAGACCCAGTACTTC
CASSYRDRHETQYF
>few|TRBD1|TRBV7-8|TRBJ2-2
TGTGCCAGCAGCTTAGCGGAAGACAGGGCCAACACCGGGGAGCTGTTTTTT
CASSLAEDRANTGELFF
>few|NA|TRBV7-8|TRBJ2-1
TGTGCCAGCAGCTTAGGGCGACAGGTAGAGCAGTTCTTC
CASSLGRQVEQFF
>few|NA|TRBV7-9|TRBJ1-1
TGTGCCAGCAGCTACCGACAGTACACTGAAGCTTTCTTT
CASSYRQYTEAFF
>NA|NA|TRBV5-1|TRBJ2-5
TGCGCCAGCAGCTTGGCCGACGGACAGCAAGAGACCCAGTACTTC
CASSLADGQQETQYF
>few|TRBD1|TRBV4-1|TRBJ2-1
TGCGCCAGCAGCCAGAGGGACAGGGGGCTAGTATTGAATGAGCAGTTCTTC
CASSQRDRGLVLNEQFF
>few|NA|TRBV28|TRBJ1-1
TGTGCCAGCAGTTTACTTTACAGGTGGGATCCTGAAGCTTTCTTT
CASSLLYRWDPEAFF
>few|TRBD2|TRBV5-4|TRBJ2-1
TGTGCCAGCAGCTTGGGTAGCGGGAGTGGCTACAATGAGCAGTTCTTC
CASSLGSGSGYNEQFF
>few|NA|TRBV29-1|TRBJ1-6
TGCAGCGCCCGGGAGGTGGGGGAGAATTCACCCCTCCACTTT
CSAREVGENSPLHF
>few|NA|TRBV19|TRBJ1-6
TGTGCCAGTAGTATTCAGGCCTCCTATAATTCACCCCTCCACTTT
CASSIQASYNSPLHF
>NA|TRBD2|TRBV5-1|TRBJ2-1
TGCGCCAGCAGCTTGGCCGCTAGCGGGAGGACTGAGCAGTTCTTC
CASSLAASGRTEQFF
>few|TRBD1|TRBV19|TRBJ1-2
TGTGCCAGTAGTATAACCCCCGGCAAGGGGGCGTTGGATGGCTACACCTTC
CASSITPGKGALDGYTF
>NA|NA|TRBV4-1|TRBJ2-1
TGCGCCAGCAGCCAGTTACAGGGCCCCTACAATGAGCAGTTCTTC
CASSQLQGPYNEQFF
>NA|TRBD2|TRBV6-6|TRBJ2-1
TGTGCCAGCAGTAGGGGAGGGCCCAATGAGCAGTTCTTC
CASSRGGPNEQFF
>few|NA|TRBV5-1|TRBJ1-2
TGCGCCAGCAGCTTGGATCGGGGAGGCTACACCTTC
CASSLDRGGYTF
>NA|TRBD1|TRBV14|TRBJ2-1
TGTGCCAGCAGCCACTTCTCGGGACAGCCCAACAATGAGCAGTTCTTC
CASSHFSGQPNNEQFF
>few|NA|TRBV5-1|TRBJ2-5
TGCGCCAGCAGCTTAGTTGACGGGAGTGGTAAGACCCAGTACTTC
CASSLVDGSGKTQYF
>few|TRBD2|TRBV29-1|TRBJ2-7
TGCAGCGTAAGGACTAGCGGGAGCTACGAGCAGTACTTC
CSVRTSGSYEQYF
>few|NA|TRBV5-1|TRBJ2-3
TGCGCCAGCAGCTCGACCGCGGGCACAGATACGCAGTATTTT
CASSSTAGTDTQYF
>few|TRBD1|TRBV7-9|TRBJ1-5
TGTGCCAGCAGCCAGGGACAGGGGCTAGGTCAGCCCCAGCATTTT
CASSQGQGLGQPQHF
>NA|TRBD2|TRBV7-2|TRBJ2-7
TGTGCCAGCAGCCCGCGGACTAGCGGGGCCAGGTACGAGCAGTACTTC
CASSPRTSGARYEQYF
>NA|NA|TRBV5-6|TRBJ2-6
TGTGCCAGCCGCCCCGGGACAATTCCCTCTGGGGCCAACGTCCTGACTTTC
CASRPGTIPSGANVLTF
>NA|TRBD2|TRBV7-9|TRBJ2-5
TGTGCCAGCAGCCCCCAGGGAGGGGAGACCCAGTACTTC
CASSPQGGETQYF
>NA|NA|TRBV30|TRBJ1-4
TGTGCCTGGAGCCGCCCCGGGACCCCGGGGGGGAAACTGTTTTTT
CAWSRPGTPGGKLFF
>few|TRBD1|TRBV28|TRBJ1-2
TGTGCCAGCAGTTCCGCGACAGGGACAAGGCCGAACTATGGCTACACCTTC
CASSSATGTRPNYGYTF
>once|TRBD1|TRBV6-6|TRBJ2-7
TGTGCCAGCAGTCCCCCCCGACAGGGGTTTTACGAGCAGTACTTC
CASSPPRQGFYEQYF
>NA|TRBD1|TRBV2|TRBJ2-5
TGTGCCAGCAGCCGGGACAGGGGGGGCGAGACCCAGTACTTC
CASSRDRGGETQYF
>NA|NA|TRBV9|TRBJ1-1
TGTGCCAGCAGCGTGACTGTGAACACTGAAGCTTTCTTT
CASSVTVNTEAFF
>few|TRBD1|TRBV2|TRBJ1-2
TGTGCCAGCACCGAAAGGGCAGGGGGCGATGGCTACACCTTC
CASTERAGGDGYTF
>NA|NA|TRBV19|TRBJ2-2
TGTGCCAGTAGTACACTACAGGAAACCGGGGAGCTGTTTTTT
CASSTLQETGELFF
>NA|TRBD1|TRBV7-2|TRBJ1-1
TGTGCCAGCAGCCCCAAGGGGGCGCCCACTGAAGCTTTCTTT
CASSPKGAPTEAFF
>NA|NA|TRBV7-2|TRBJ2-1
TGTGCCAGCAGCTTAGAGCCGCGGGGCTCCTACAATGAGCAGTTCTTC
CASSLEPRGSYNEQFF
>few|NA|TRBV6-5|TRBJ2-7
TGTGCCAGCAGTTACTCGAGGAGACTCTACGAGCAGTACTTC
CASSYSRRLYEQYF
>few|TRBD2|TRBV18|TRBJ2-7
TGTGCCAGCTCAATGCGTCGGGAAGCGGGAACGTACGAGCAGTACTTC
CASSMRREAGTYEQYF
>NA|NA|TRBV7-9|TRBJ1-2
TGTGCCAGCAGCTTAGGAGCGGAACGAGATGGCTACACCTTC
CASSLGAERDGYTF
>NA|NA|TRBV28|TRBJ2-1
TGTGCCAGCAGTGCGCTCGGGGGTGGGGATGAGCAGTTCTTC
CASSALGGGDEQFF
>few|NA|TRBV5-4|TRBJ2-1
TGTGCCAGCAGCCGAGGGGGGGGTTCCTACAATGAGCAGTTCTTC
CASSRGGGSYNEQFF
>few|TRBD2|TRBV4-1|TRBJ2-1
TGCGCCAGCAGCCAAGTGGTACTAGCGGGGGGCCGGGGGGAGTTCTTC
CASSQVVLAGGRGEFF
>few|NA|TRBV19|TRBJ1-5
TGTGCCAGTAGTATAGACCTACAGGAGGGACAGCCCCAGCATTTT
CASSIDLQEGQPQHF
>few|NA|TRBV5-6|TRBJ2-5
TGTGCCAGCAGTTCTCGGACACAACAAGAGACCCAGTACTTC
CASSSRTQQETQYF
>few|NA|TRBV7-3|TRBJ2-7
TGTGCCAGCAGCTTAGCAGTCAGGGCCGAGCAGTACTTC
CASSLAVRAEQYF
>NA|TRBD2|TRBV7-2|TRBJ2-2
TGTGCCAGCAGCTCGAATAGCGGGTTAACGGCGAACGGGGAGCTGTTTTTT
CASSSNSGLTANGELFF
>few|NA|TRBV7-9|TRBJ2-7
TGTGCCAGCACCGACAGTGATTCCTACGAGCAGTACTTC
CASTDSDSYEQYF
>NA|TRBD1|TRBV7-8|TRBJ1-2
TGTGCCAGCAGCCCCGGACAGGGGCGTAACTATGGCTACACCTTC
CASSPGQGRNYGYTF